This note documents a single T cell receptor beta chain sequence. The antigen is unknown. 13 Jbeta primers and 60 Vbeta primers were used for the PCR. Assay used: immunoSEQ multiplex PCR; TCRdb lists only in-frame clones, some missing. The sample lists under 200,000 clones, 75% to 90% occurring once. The CDR3 runs to 16 residues. Germline V gives CDR1 SGHRS, CDR2 YFSETQ. The V and J ends lost 0 bases and 3 bases respectively, with 10 bases between them. The data belong to a study of cytomegalovirus exposure and HLA in healthy donors. Study details: Among around 170 million T cells, an earlier analysis found about 100 million unique TCR beta sequences.

General observations from the study: TCR beta chains numbering more than 150 were designated cytomegalovirus-associated. Analysis performed later found under 20,000 TCR beta sequences associated with HLA alleles at 0.05 false discovery rate.

The sample was PBMCs. V is TRBV5-1 and J is TRBJ1-6; D not certain. The TCR sequence derives from a human donor in good health. CDR3 residues: CASSLGASNYNSPLHF. The CDR3 region has the DNA TGCGCCAGCAGCTTGGGGGCAAGCAACTATAATTCACCCCTCCACTTT.